These T cell receptor beta chains were read from a single sample in a study of control samples from healthy donors and cancer patients. Generated by immunoSEQ multiplex PCR, the TCRdb table keeps only in-frame clones and is missing some. In the table there are some 150,000 clones, over 85% of which are singletons. Sequenced input: blood. The receptors originated from a woman aged 55-69 years in good health. Each CDR3 is given with its conserved first and last residue. Each record gives: clone size, J gene, V gene, D gene, CDR3 protein, CDR3 DNA. D genes are given only for firm matches. Some rows mark clone size as missing; the rest say once, few, many or name a class of expanded clone.

clone_size: NA; j_call: TRBJ1-2; v_call: TRBV3-1/TRBV3-2; d_call: NA; cdr3_aa: CASSHQKGGYTF; cdr3_nt: TGTGCCAGCAGCCACCAGAAGGGGGGCTACACCTTC
clone_size: NA; j_call: TRBJ1-3; v_call: TRBV7-2; d_call: NA; cdr3_aa: CASSSYSGSGNTIYF; cdr3_nt: TGTGCCAGCAGCTCCTATTCAGGTTCTGGAAACACCATATATTTT
clone_size: NA; j_call: TRBJ2-1; v_call: TRBV14; d_call: NA; cdr3_aa: CASSQVGGAWNEQFF; cdr3_nt: TGTGCCAGCAGCCAAGTGGGGGGGGCATGGAATGAGCAGTTCTTC
clone_size: NA; j_call: TRBJ1-3; v_call: TRBV6-1; d_call: NA; cdr3_aa: CASSLEYSGNTIYF; cdr3_nt: TGTGCCAGCAGTTTGGAGTACTCTGGAAACACCATATATTTT
clone_size: NA; j_call: TRBJ2-3; v_call: TRBV13; d_call: NA; cdr3_aa: CASSLEGVLSTDTQYF; cdr3_nt: TGTGCCAGCAGCCTAGAGGGGGTCCTCAGTACAGATACGCAGTATTTT
clone_size: NA; j_call: TRBJ1-2; v_call: TRBV10-3; d_call: TRBD1; cdr3_aa: CAVRDRDLNYGYTF; cdr3_nt: TGTGCCGTCCGGGACAGGGACCTTAACTATGGCTACACCTTC
clone_size: NA; j_call: TRBJ2-2; v_call: TRBV19; d_call: NA; cdr3_aa: CASSSDLKRELFF; cdr3_nt: TGTGCCAGTAGTTCAGACTTGAAAAGGGAGCTGTTTTTT
clone_size: NA; j_call: TRBJ2-2; v_call: TRBV4-1; d_call: NA; cdr3_aa: CASSSRVANTGELFF; cdr3_nt: TGCGCCAGCAGCTCCAGGGTGGCGAACACCGGGGAGCTGTTTTTT
clone_size: NA; j_call: TRBJ2-7; v_call: TRBV4-1; d_call: NA; cdr3_aa: CASSQVPYEQYF; cdr3_nt: TGCGCCAGCAGCCAGGTCCCCTACGAGCAGTACTTC
clone_size: once; j_call: TRBJ2-1; v_call: TRBV4-3; d_call: TRBD2; cdr3_aa: CASSQDRSGLAGRNEQFF; cdr3_nt: TGCGCCAGCAGCCAAGATCGCTCGGGACTAGCGGGGAGGAATGAGCAGTTCTTC
clone_size: NA; j_call: TRBJ1-1; v_call: TRBV4-2; d_call: TRBD1; cdr3_aa: CASSQGDSDTEAFF; cdr3_nt: TGTGCCAGCAGCCAAGGGGACAGCGACACTGAAGCTTTCTTT
clone_size: NA; j_call: TRBJ1-2; v_call: TRBV4-3; d_call: TRBD1; cdr3_aa: CASSHVTGAGGYGYTF; cdr3_nt: TGCGCCAGCAGCCACGTTACAGGGGCGGGGGGGTATGGCTACACCTTC
clone_size: NA; j_call: TRBJ1-4; v_call: TRBV7-7; d_call: NA; cdr3_aa: CASSRSVQGNEKLFF; cdr3_nt: TGTGCCAGCAGCAGAAGTGTCCAGGGGAATGAAAAACTGTTTTTT
clone_size: NA; j_call: TRBJ2-1; v_call: TRBV29-1; d_call: TRBD2; cdr3_aa: CSVPGLAFLYNEQFF; cdr3_nt: TGCAGCGTTCCCGGACTAGCGTTTTTATACAATGAGCAGTTCTTC
clone_size: NA; j_call: TRBJ1-1; v_call: TRBV5-1; d_call: NA; cdr3_aa: CASSLGIRQEEAFF; cdr3_nt: TGCGCCAGCAGCTTGGGTATTAGACAGGAGGAAGCTTTCTTT
clone_size: NA; j_call: TRBJ2-5; v_call: TRBV30; d_call: NA; cdr3_aa: CAWRPSTSGTPKGTQYF; cdr3_nt: TGTGCCTGGCGCCCTTCGACCTCCGGGACTCCAAAGGGGACCCAGTACTTC
clone_size: NA; j_call: TRBJ1-4; v_call: TRBV2; d_call: TRBD1; cdr3_aa: CASRPGQGAWLAEKLFF; cdr3_nt: TGTGCCAGCAGACCGGGACAGGGGGCCTGGTTAGCTGAAAAACTGTTTTTT
clone_size: NA; j_call: TRBJ1-1; v_call: TRBV11-3; d_call: NA; cdr3_aa: CASSLGPIQTIPNTEAFF; cdr3_nt: TGTGCCAGCAGCTTAGGCCCCATCCAGACAATACCCAACACTGAAGCTTTCTTT
clone_size: NA; j_call: TRBJ1-4; v_call: TRBV4-3; d_call: NA; cdr3_aa: CASSQEVWEKLFF; cdr3_nt: TGCGCCAGCAGCCAAGAGGTCTGGGAAAAACTGTTTTTT
clone_size: NA; j_call: TRBJ1-3; v_call: TRBV19; d_call: NA; cdr3_aa: CVMAGQGGSGNTIYF; cdr3_nt: TGTGTGATGGCGGGGCAGGGTGGTTCTGGAAACACCATATATTTT
clone_size: few; j_call: TRBJ1-1; v_call: TRBV9; d_call: TRBD1; cdr3_aa: CASSLGDRALNTEAFF; cdr3_nt: TGTGCCAGCAGCTTGGGAGACAGGGCATTGAACACTGAAGCTTTCTTT
clone_size: once; j_call: TRBJ2-5; v_call: TRBV24-1; d_call: TRBD1; cdr3_aa: CATSDSPPGTEKETQYF; cdr3_nt: TGTGCCACCAGTGATTCCCCCCCTGGGACAGAGAAGGAGACCCAGTACTTC